This TCR beta chain was found in a study of regulatory T cells in long-lasting Graves disease. The study's findings and limits: Reduced TCR diversity was observed in persistent Graves' patients versus newly diagnosed patients. Persistent disease was characterized by preferential usage of TRBV28, TRBJ1-2 and TRBJ2-5.

Arm-PCR of CDR3 regions with iRepertoire HTBI primers generated TCR beta libraries. TCRdb used MiXCR to reprocess the multiplex PCR reads, holding one entry per CDR3 protein. The data hold 600,000 to 850,000 distinct CDR3 sequences, with approximately 31% observed a single time. With regard to this clonotype: Its target is not known.

Germline lookup yields CDR1 SQVTM and CDR2 ANQGSEA. The CDR3 contains 14 residues. The V segment lost 6 bases and the J segment 4 bases; nucleotides outside the gene matches: 8. Time point: persistent/refractory GD, antithyroid drugs over 5 years with positive TRAb. From PBMCs, RNA was extracted and then used to make the TCR library. The receptor was derived from a female donor with Graves disease. The rearrangement uses TRBV29-1 and TRBJ1-1; 10 bases are a match to TRBD1. Material: peripheral blood mononuclear cells (PBMCs), obtained when the disease was refractory, from a patient treated with antithyroid drugs. The CDR3, as DNA: TGCAGCGTGGGGGACAGGGGATGGGGCACTGAAGCTTTCTTT. Its protein product is CSVGDRGWGTEAFF. The full variable domain, its missing parts supplied by reference TRBV29-1 and TRBJ1-1, is SAVISQKPSRDICQRGTSLTIQCQVDSQVTMMFWYRQQPGQSLTLIATANQGSEATYESGFVIDKFPISRPNLTFSTLTVSNMSPEDSSIYLCSVGDRGWGTEAFFGQGTRLTVV.